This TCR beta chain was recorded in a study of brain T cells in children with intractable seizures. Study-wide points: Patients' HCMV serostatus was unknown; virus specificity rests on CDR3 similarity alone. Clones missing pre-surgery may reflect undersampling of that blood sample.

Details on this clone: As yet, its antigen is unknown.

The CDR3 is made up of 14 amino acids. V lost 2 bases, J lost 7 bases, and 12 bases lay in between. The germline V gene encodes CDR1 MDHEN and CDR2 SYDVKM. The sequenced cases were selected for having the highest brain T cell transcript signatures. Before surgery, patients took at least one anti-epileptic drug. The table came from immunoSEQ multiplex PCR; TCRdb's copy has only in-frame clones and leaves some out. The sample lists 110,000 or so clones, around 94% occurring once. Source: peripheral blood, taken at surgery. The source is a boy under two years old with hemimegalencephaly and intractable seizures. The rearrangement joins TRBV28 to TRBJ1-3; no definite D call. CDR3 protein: CASSLNPRSNTIYF. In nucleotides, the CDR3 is TGTGCCAGCAGTTTAAACCCCCGAAGCAACACCATATATTTT.